These 32 T cell receptor beta chains were sequenced from one sample in a study of CD8+ T cells in alopecia areata. The treatment is: oral pan-JAK inhibitor, 5-10 mg twice daily. After isolation, RNA underwent reverse transcription to generate cDNA as the sequencing template. The table came from immunoSEQ multiplex PCR; TCRdb's copy has only in-frame clones and leaves some out. Here the sample spans over 150,000 clones, 60% to 70% being singletons. The sample here was CD4+ T cells sorted from blood, taken at week 4, from a patient treated with tofacitinib. These receptors originate from a human donor with alopecia areata.

The rearrangement joins TRBV11-2 to TRBJ2-7, with D unresolved. The germline V gene has CDR1 SGHAT and CDR2 FQNNGV. The CDR3 runs to 11 residues. Trimming removed 0 bases from V and 6 bases from J, with 3 bases in between. The CDR3 loop is CASSLESEQYF. The CDR3 DNA is TGTGCCAGCAGCTTAGAAAGCGAGCAGTACTTC.

This clone was recorded once. The rearrangement joins TRBV30 to TRBJ2-5; 7 bases fit TRBD1. The CDR3 length is 13 residues. J gave up 4 bases and V 3 bases, and 5 bases lay outside the gene matches. Germline CDR1 and CDR2: GTSNPN and SVGIG (reference sequence). The CDR3 DNA reads as TGTGCCTGGAGCGAAGACAGGGTAGAGACCCAGTACTTC. This translates into CAWSEDRVETQYF.

The chain combines TRBV30 with TRBJ1-1; D remains unclear. The CDR3 extends over 12 amino acids. The V gene lost 2 bases and the J gene lost 0 bases, with 4 bases spanning the gap. In germline, CDR1 is GTSNPN, CDR2 SVGIG (reference sequence). CDR3 in DNA: TGTGCCTGGAGTCTAATGAACACTGAAGCTTTCTTT. Encoded protein: CAWSLMNTEAFF.

The rearrangement links TRBV5-1 to TRBJ2-1, with D uncertain. The CDR3 loop spans 16 amino acids. Trimming removed 0 bases from V and 1 base from J, with 11 bases in between. Per the germline V gene, CDR1 is SGHRS and CDR2 is YFSETQ. CDR3 nucleotides: TGCGCCAGCAGCTTGGGAGTAGCTCAGTCCTACAATGAGCAGTTCTTC. Its translation is CASSLGVAQSYNEQFF.

This sequence joins TRBV5-6 and TRBJ1-1; D not resolved. Germline V CDR1 and CDR2: SGHDT, YYEEEE. Trimming pared 1 base from V and 0 bases from J, leaving 16 bases between. CDR3 length equals 17 residues. CDR3 amino acids: CASSLSRRVPLNTEAFF. Written as DNA, the CDR3 is TGTGCCAGCAGCTTGTCCCGACGAGTTCCACTGAACACTGAAGCTTTCTTT.

The rearrangement links TRBV6-5 to TRBJ1-1; D remains ambiguous. Trimming took 6 bases from V and 5 from J, leaving 13 bases between them. The V gene's germline CDR1 is MNHEY and CDR2 SVGAGI. This CDR3 has 13 amino acids. The DNA of the CDR3 is TGTGCCAGCAGGGAACGTATGGGGACTGAAGCTTTCTTT. Translated: CASRERMGTEAFF.

This clone was recorded a few times. The chain recombines TRBV28 with TRBJ2-3; TRBD2 aligns across 15 bases. In germline, CDR1 is MDHEN, CDR2 SYDVKM. Trimming cost V 4 bases and J 2 bases; bases outside gene matches: 7. The CDR3 sequence is 18 residues long. The CDR3 region is CASSSPGLAGGYTDTQYF. CDR3 DNA sequence: TGTGCCAGCAGTTCCCCGGGACTAGCGGGGGGATACACAGATACGCAGTATTTT.

The CDR3 spells CASSTRTGSYEQYF. CDR3 bases: TGTGCCAGCAGCACCAGGACAGGCTCCTACGAGCAGTACTTC. The chain carries TRBV6-6 and TRBJ2-7, with TRBD1 identical over 7 bases. Germline CDR1 MNHNY, CDR2 SVGAGI (reference sequence). This CDR3 is built from 14 residues. Losses at the gene ends were 6 bases for V and 0 bases for J; bases not matched to a gene: 5.

The V call is TRBV6-5, the J call TRBJ2-6; D unclear. The CDR3 has 16 residues. CDR1 MNHEY and CDR2 SVGAGI come from the germline V gene. V was pared by 0 bases and J by 0 bases, with 6 bases between. The DNA of the CDR3 is TGTGCCAGCAGTTACTCGGCAGGCTCTGGGGCCAACGTCCTGACTTTC. Amino acids: CASSYSAGSGANVLTF.

The gene calls are TRBV30 and TRBJ1-6, with unresolved D. V lost 2 bases and J 4 bases, leaving 9 bases between the germline ends. This CDR3 region has 14 residues. Germline V gives CDR1 GTSNPN, CDR2 SVGIG (reference sequence). Here the CDR3 DNA reads TGTGCCTGGAGTAATGGGGTATATAATTCACCCCTCCACTTT. This gives the protein CAWSNGVYNSPLHF.

V and J are TRBV7-2 and TRBJ1-2; D is uncertain. The CDR3 is 13 amino acids. Trimming removed 1 base from V and 8 bases from J, with 11 bases in between. Germline loops: CDR1 SGHTA, CDR2 FQGNSA. CDR3 amino acids: CASSLEPSEGYTF. In DNA, the CDR3 is TGTGCCAGCAGCTTAGAGCCCTCTGAAGGCTACACCTTC.

This chain joins TRBV7-2 and TRBJ2-7; D may match TRBD1 or TRBD2 (5 bases each). The CDR3 runs to 14 residues. V lost 1 base to trimming and J lost 4 bases, with 11 bases between them. The germline gives CDR1 SGHTA, CDR2 FQGNSA. This chain's CDR3 is CASSLGHGAYEQYF. The CDR3 bases are TGTGCCAGCAGCTTAGGGCACGGGGCTTACGAGCAGTACTTC.

This clone was counted once. The V call is TRBV30, the J call TRBJ1-2, with no clear D. The germline V gene has CDR1 GTSNPN and CDR2 SVGIG (reference sequence). The CDR3 extends over 13 amino acids. V dropped 0 bases and J dropped 4 bases, with 9 bases sitting between them. The CDR3 protein is CAWSVMVSYGYTF. CDR3 nucleotide sequence: TGTGCCTGGAGTGTGATGGTTTCCTATGGCTACACCTTC.

This CDR3 reads CSVPDRVETQYF. The CDR3 nucleotides read TGCAGCGTTCCCGACAGGGTAGAGACCCAGTACTTC. The chain uses TRBV29-1 and TRBJ2-5; 7 nucleotides line up with TRBD1. The CDR3 contains 12 residues. Trimming removed 5 bases from V and 4 bases from J; junction bases left unmatched: 4. Germline-derived CDR1 and CDR2 are SQVTM and ANQGSEA.

The gene calls are TRBV7-2 and TRBJ2-1; 9 bases are a match to TRBD2. The V and J ends lost 1 base and 2 bases, in that order; junction bases with no gene match: 0. The germline CDR1 and CDR2 sequences are SGHTA and FQGNSA. The CDR3 spans 15 residues. CDR3 nucleotide sequence: TGTGCCAGCAGCTTAGTAGCGGGGGCCTACAATGAGCAGTTCTTC. Its translation: CASSLVAGAYNEQFF.

The V and J genes are TRBV27 and TRBJ2-3, with 9 bases aligning to TRBD2. V trimming: 5 bases; J trimming: 0 bases; junction bases outside the gene matches: 6. This CDR3 has 16 residues. Germline CDR1 MNHEY, CDR2 SMNVEV (reference sequence). CDR3 region: CASSPWTSESTDTQYF. In DNA form, the CDR3 reads TGTGCCAGCAGTCCTTGGACTAGCGAGAGCACAGATACGCAGTATTTT.

The chain has TRBV7-2 and TRBJ2-4; a possible D gene is TRBD2 (5 bases). The ends were cut back, 6 bases at V and 9 bases at J, with 12 bases in the middle. Per the germline V gene, CDR1 is SGHTA and CDR2 is FQGNSA. The CDR3 runs to 12 residues. The CDR3 DNA follows: TGTGCCAGCAGACTGGAAGGGAGCATTCAGTACTTC. Translated, it gives CASRLEGSIQYF. Full variable domain (rest looked up from reference TRBV7-2 and TRBJ2-4): GAGVSQSPSNKVTEKGKDVELRCDPISGHTALYWYRQSLGQGLEFLIYFQGNSAPDKSGLPSDRFSAERTGGSVSTLTIQRTQQEDSAVYLCASRLEGSIQYFGAGTRLSVL.

J is TRBJ1-1 and V is TRBV5-6; TRBD1 is a possible D gene (6 bases). Trimming removed 1 base at V and 4 bases at J, with 11 bases between. This CDR3 is built from 14 residues. Germline CDR1 and CDR2: SGHDT and YYEEEE. The CDR3 DNA reads TGTGCCAGCAGCTTGTCAGGGGCGGGCACTGAAGCTTTCTTT. Encoded protein: CASSLSGAGTEAFF. The full variable domain, completed using reference TRBV5-6 and TRBJ1-1, is DAGVTQSPTHLIKTRGQQVTLRCSPKSGHDTVSWYQQALGQGPQFIFQYYEEEERQRGNFPDRFSGHQFPNYSSELNVNALLLGDSALYLCASSLSGAGTEAFFGQGTRLTVV.

This clone has only a few counts. V usage is TRBV11-2 and J usage is TRBJ2-3; 12 bases are a match to TRBD2. Germline V gene lookup returns CDR1 SGHAT and CDR2 FQNNGV. V shed 1 base, J shed 5 bases, and the junction held 4 bases outside the gene matches. CDR3 length equals 16 residues. CDR3 residues: CASSLGSSGRGDTQYF. The CDR3 coding sequence is TGTGCCAGCAGCTTAGGATCTAGCGGGAGGGGAGATACGCAGTATTTT.

This clone has just a few counts. V and J are TRBV25-1 and TRBJ2-7; perhaps D is TRBD1 or TRBD2 (6 bases each). The CDR3 covers 17 residues. V gave up 1 base and J gave up 2 bases, with 18 bases separating them. The germline V gene encodes CDR1 MGHDK and CDR2 SYGVNS. CDR3 DNA: TGTGCCAGCAGTGAATGGAGGGGCACAGGGAACCCCTACGAGCAGTACTTC. Its translation is CASSEWRGTGNPYEQYF.

This chain links TRBV7-3 with TRBJ2-1, with D perhaps matching TRBD1 (6 bases). The V gene lost 5 bases and the J gene lost 5 bases, with 16 bases spanning the gap. This CDR3 contains 15 residues. Germline CDR1 and CDR2: SGHTA and FQGTGA. CDR3 protein: CASSPTGPSDNEQFF. The CDR3 bases are TGTGCCAGCAGCCCGACAGGACCCTCAGACAATGAGCAGTTCTTC.

The V and J genes are TRBV11-3 and TRBJ1-1; 7 bases line up with TRBD1. Germline V CDR1 and CDR2: SGHNT, YENEEA. J gave up 5 bases and V 5 bases, and 5 bases lay outside the gene matches. The CDR3 spans 13 residues. Here the CDR3 DNA reads TGTGCCAGCAGCATTAGACAGGGAACTGAAGCTTTCTTT. Encoded protein: CASSIRQGTEAFF.

This chain joins TRBV2 and TRBJ1-5, with D maybe TRBD1 (5 bases). The V gene lost 5 bases and the J gene lost 4 bases, with 9 bases spanning the gap. Per the germline V gene, CDR1 is SNHLY and CDR2 is FYNNEI. The CDR3 spans 13 residues. The CDR3 sequence: CASSRDGNQPQHF. CDR3 bases: TGTGCCAGCAGTCGGGACGGAAATCAGCCCCAGCATTTT.

V usage is TRBV27 and J usage is TRBJ1-3; D might be TRBD1 (6 bases). The CDR3 totals 13 residues. Trimming stripped 6 bases from V and 8 bases from J, with 14 bases between. Looked up from germline, CDR1 is MNHEY and CDR2 is SMNVEV (reference sequence). The CDR3 sequence is CASRSGDGDTIYF. In DNA, the CDR3 is TGTGCCAGCAGATCAGGGGACGGGGACACCATATATTTT.

By sample fraction, this clone is medium-sized. Other DNA sequences in the same sample also yield this CDR3. The chain carries TRBV28 and TRBJ2-3; D is perhaps TRBD2 (6 bases). Germline V gene data show CDR1 as MDHEN and CDR2 as SYDVKM. The CDR3 has 12 residues. V was clipped by 8 bases and J by 4 bases, with 10 bases between them. CDR3 in DNA: TGTGCCAGCCAAGGCGGGGCAGATACGCAGTATTTT. It specifies CASQGGADTQYF.

This rearrangement joins TRBV4-3 to TRBJ2-5; TRBD1 matches 11 bases. V dropped 1 base and J dropped 5; count of bases not matched to a gene: 3. This CDR3 contains 15 residues. Per germline, CDR1 LGHNA and CDR2 YSLEER. The DNA of the CDR3 is TGCGCCAGCAGCCAAGGAGGGACAGGGGGTGAGACCCAGTACTTC. Translated: CASSQGGTGGETQYF.

The V gene is TRBV7-9, the J gene TRBJ1-2; D possibly corresponds to TRBD1 (5 bases). The CDR3 loop spans 12 amino acids. With 4 bases removed from V and 4 bases from J, the gap between germline ends came to 7 bases. Germline V gene sequence: CDR1 SEHNR, CDR2 FQNEAQ (reference sequence). CDR3 bases: TGTGCCAGCAGCTCAGACAGCTATGGCTACACCTTC. Translation gives CASSSDSYGYTF.

This chain connects TRBV7-2 to TRBJ1-5; D gene ambiguous. Trimming removed 2 bases at V and 3 bases at J, with 11 bases between. The CDR3 length is 15 residues. Per germline, CDR1 SGHTA and CDR2 FQGNSA. The CDR3 sequence is CASSLQIGFNQPQHF. In DNA form, the CDR3 reads TGTGCCAGCAGCTTACAGATCGGGTTCAATCAGCCCCAGCATTTT.

This chain uses TRBV29-1 with TRBJ2-3, with D unclear. The CDR3 runs to 14 residues. Trimming left V 7 bases short and J 2 bases short, with 16 bases between. Per the germline V gene, CDR1 is SQVTM and CDR2 is ANQGSEA. The CDR3 is CSAEDGSFTDTQYF. CDR3 nucleotides: TGCAGCGCAGAGGACGGTTCGTTCACAGATACGCAGTATTTT.

V and J are TRBV6-5 and TRBJ2-2, with 7 bases lining up with TRBD1. The CDR3 is 15 residues long. Looked up from germline, CDR1 is MNHEY and CDR2 is SVGAGI. V shed 10 bases and J 7 bases; nucleotides not matched to a gene: 15. CDR3 coding DNA: TGTGCCACCCTATACAGGGGATTGGTCAGCGGGGAGCTGTTTTTT. Translation gives CATLYRGLVSGELFF.

The rearrangement uses TRBV5-4 and TRBJ2-5; tentative D call: TRBD1 (7 bases). The CDR3 spans 14 residues. Germline V gene lookup returns CDR1 SGHNT and CDR2 YYREEE (reference sequence). V gave up 3 bases and J gave up 4 bases, with 13 bases separating them. The DNA of the CDR3 is TGTGCCAGCAGCTCAGGGGGGATTGGAGAGACCCAGTACTTC. Protein sequence: CASSSGGIGETQYF.

On this clone: A read error may produce the germline difference seen at one junction end. CDR3 nucleotide sequence: TGCAGCGTCGAAGGACTCTACGAGCAGTACTTC. Translation: CSVEGLYEQYF. This sequence joins TRBV29-1 and TRBJ2-7; TRBD2 is a possible D gene (5 bases). Germline CDR1 SQVTM, CDR2 ANQGSEA. This CDR3 comprises 11 residues.